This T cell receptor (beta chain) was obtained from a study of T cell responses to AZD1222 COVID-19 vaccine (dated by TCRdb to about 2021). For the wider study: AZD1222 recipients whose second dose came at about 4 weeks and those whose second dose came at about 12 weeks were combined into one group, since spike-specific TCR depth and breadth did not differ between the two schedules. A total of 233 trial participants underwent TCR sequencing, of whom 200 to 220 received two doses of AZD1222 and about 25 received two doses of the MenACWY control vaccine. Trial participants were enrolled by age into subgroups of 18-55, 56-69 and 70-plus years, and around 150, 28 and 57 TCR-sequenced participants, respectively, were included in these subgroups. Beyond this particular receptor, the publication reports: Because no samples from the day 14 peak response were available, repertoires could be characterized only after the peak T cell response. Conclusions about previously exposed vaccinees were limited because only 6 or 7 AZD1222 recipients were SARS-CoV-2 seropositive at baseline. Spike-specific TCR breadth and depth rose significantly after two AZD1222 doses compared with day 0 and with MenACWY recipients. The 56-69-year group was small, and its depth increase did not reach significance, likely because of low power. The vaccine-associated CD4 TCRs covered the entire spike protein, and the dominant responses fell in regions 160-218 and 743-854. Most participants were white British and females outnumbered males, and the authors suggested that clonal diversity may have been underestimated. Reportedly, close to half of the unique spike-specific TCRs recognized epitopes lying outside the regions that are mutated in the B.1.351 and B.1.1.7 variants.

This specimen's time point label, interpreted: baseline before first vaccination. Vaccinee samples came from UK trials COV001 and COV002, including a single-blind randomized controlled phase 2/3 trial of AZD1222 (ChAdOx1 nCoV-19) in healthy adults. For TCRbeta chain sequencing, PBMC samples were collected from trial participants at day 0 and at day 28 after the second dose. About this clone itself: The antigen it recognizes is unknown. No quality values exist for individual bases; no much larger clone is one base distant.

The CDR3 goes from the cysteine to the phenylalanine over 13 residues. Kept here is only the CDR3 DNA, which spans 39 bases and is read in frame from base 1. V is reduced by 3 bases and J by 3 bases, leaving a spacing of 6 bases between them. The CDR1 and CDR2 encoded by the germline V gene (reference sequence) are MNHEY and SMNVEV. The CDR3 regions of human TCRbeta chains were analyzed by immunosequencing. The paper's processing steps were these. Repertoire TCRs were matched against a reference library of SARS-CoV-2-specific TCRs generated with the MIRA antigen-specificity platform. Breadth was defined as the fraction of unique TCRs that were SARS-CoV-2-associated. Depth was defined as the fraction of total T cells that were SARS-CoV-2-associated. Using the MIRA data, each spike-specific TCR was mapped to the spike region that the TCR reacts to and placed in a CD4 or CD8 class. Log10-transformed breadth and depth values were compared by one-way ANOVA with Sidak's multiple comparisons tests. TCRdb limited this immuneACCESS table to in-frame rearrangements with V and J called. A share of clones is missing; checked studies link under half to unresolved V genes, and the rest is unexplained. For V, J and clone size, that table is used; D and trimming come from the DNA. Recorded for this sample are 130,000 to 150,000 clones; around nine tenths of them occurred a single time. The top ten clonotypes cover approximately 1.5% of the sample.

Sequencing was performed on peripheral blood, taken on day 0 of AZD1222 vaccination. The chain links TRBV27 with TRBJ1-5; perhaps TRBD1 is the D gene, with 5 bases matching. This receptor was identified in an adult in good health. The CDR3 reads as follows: CASSLTVNQPQHF. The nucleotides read TGTGCCAGCAGTTTGACAGTCAATCAGCCCCAGCATTTT.